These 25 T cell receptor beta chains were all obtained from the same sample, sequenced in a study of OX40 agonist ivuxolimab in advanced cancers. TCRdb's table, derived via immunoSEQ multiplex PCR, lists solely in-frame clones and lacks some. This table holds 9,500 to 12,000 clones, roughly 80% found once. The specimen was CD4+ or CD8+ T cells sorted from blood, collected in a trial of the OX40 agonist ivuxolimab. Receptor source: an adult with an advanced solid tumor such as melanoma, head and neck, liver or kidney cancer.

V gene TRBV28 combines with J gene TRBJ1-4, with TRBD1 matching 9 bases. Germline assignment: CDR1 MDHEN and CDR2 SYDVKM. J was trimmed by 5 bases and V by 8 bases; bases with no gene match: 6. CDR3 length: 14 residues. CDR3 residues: CASVPTGGNEKLFF. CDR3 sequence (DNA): TGTGCCAGCGTCCCGACAGGGGGAAATGAAAAACTGTTTTTT.

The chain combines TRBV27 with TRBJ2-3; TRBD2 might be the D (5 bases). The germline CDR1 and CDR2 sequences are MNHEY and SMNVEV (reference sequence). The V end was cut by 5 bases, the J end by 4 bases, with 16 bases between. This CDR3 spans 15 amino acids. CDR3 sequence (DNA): TGTGCCAGCAGTATAACTAGTTTTGGAGCAGATACGCAGTATTTT. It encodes CASSITSFGADTQYF.

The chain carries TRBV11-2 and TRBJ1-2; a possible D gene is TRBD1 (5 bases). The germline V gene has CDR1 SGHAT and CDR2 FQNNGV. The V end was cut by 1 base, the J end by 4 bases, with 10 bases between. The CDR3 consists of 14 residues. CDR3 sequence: CASSLAGPIYGYTF. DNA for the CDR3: TGTGCCAGCAGCTTAGCGGGACCGATCTATGGCTACACCTTC.

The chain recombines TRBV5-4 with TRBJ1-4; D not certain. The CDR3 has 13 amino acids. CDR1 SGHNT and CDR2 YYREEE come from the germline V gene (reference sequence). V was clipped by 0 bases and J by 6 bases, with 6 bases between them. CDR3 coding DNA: TGTGCCAGCAGCTTGGGACACGATGAAAAACTGTTTTTT. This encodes CASSLGHDEKLFF. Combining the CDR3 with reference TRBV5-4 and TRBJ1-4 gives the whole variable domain ETGVTQSPTHLIKTRGQQVTLRCSSQSGHNTVSWYQQALGQGPQFIFQYYREEENGRGNFPPRFSGLQFPNYSSELNVNALELDDSALYLCASSLGHDEKLFFGSGTQLSVL.

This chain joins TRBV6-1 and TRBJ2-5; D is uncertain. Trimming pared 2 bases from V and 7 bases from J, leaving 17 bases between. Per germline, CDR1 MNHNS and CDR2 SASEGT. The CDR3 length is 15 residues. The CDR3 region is CASSETHPPWGTQYF. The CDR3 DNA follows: TGTGCCAGCAGTGAAACGCACCCACCTTGGGGGACCCAGTACTTC.

CDR3 in DNA: TGTGCCAGCAGCCAAGATGGGACAGATAATAACTATGGCTACACCTTC. This gives the protein CASSQDGTDNNYGYTF. V gene TRBV4-2 combines with J gene TRBJ1-2; TRBD1 aligns across 7 bases. J was trimmed by 1 base and V by 0 bases; bases with no gene match: 5. Per germline, CDR1 LGHNA and CDR2 YNFKEQ. The CDR3 consists of 16 residues.

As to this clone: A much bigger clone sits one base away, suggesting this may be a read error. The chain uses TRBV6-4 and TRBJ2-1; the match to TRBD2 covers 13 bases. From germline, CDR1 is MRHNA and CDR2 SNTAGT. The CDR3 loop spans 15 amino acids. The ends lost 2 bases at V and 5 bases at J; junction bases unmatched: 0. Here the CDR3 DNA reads TGTGCCAGCAGTGACGGGACTAGCGGGAACAATGAGCAGTTCTTC. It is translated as CASSDGTSGNNEQFF.

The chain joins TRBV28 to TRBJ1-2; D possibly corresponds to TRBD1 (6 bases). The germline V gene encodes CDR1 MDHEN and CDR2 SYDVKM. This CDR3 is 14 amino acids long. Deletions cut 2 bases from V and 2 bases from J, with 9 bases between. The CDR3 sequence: CASSLEQGNYGYTF. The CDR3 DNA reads TGTGCCAGCAGTTTAGAGCAGGGGAACTATGGCTACACCTTC.

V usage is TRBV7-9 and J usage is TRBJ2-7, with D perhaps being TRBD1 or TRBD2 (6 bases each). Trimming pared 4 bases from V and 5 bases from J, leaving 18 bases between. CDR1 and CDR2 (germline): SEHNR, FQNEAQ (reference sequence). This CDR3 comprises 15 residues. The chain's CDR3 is CASSSFGLGGHEQYF. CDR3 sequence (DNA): TGTGCCAGCAGCTCCTTCGGTTTGGGGGGCCACGAGCAGTACTTC. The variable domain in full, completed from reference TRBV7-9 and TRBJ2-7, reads DTGVSQNPRHKITKRGQNVTFRCDPISEHNRLYWYRQTLGQGPEFLTYFQNEAQLEKSRLLSDRFSAERPKGSFSTLEIQRTEQGDSAMYLCASSSFGLGGHEQYFGPGTRLTVT.

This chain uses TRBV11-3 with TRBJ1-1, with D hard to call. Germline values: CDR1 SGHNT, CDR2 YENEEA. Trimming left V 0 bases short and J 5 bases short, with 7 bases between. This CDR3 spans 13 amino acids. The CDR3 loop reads CASSLDSRTEAFF. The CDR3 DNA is TGTGCCAGCAGCTTAGACAGTAGAACTGAAGCTTTCTTT. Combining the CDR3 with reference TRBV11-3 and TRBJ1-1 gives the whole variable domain EAGVVQSPRYKIIEKKQPVAFWCNPISGHNTLYWYLQNLGQGPELLIRYENEEAVDDSQLPKDRFSAERLKGVDSTLKIQPAELGDSAVYLCASSLDSRTEAFFGQGTRLTVV.

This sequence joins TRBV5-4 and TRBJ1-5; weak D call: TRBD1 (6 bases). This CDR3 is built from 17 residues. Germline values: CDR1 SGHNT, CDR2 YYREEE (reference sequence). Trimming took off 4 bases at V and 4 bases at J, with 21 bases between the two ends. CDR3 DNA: TGTGCCAGCAGCCTACAATACAGGGACGAAGCTAATCAGCCCCAGCATTTT. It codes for CASSLQYRDEANQPQHF.

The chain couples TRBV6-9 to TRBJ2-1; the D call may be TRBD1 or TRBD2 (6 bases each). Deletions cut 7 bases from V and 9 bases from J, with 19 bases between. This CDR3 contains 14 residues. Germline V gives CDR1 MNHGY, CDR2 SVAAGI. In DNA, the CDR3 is TGTGCCAGCAACACGGGGGCAGGGTCTAGTGAGCAGTTCTTC. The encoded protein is CASNTGAGSSEQFF.

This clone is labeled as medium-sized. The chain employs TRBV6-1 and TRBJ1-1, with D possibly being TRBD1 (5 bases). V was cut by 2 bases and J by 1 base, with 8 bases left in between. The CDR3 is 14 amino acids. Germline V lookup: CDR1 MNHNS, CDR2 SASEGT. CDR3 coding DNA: TGTGCCAGCAGTGAAACAGGAGGGAACACTGAAGCTTTCTTT. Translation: CASSETGGNTEAFF.

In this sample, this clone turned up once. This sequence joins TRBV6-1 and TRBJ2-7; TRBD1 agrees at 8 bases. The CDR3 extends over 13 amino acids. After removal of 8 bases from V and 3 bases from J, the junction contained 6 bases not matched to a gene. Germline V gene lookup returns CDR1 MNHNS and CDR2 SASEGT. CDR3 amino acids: CASPGQERYEQYF. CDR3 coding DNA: TGTGCCAGCCCGGGACAGGAGCGCTACGAGCAGTACTTC.

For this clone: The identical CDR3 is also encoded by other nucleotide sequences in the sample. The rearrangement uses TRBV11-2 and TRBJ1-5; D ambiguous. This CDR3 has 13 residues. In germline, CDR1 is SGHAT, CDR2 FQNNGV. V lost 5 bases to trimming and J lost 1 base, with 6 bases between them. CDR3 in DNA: TGTGCCAGCAGCCCCTCAAGCAATCAGCCCCAGCATTTT. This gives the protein CASSPSSNQPQHF.

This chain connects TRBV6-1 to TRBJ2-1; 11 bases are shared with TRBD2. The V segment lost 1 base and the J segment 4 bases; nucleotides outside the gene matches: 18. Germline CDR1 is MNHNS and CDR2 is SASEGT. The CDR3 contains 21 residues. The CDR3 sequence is CASSEEEGGTSGPLPYNEQFF. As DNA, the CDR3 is TGTGCCAGCAGTGAAGAAGAGGGCGGGACTAGCGGTCCACTACCATACAATGAGCAGTTCTTC.

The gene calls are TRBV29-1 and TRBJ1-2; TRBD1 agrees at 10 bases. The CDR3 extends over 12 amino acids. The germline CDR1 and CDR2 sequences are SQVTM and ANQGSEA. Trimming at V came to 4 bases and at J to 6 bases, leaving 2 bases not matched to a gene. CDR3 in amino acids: CSVGQGANGYTF. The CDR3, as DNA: TGCAGCGTTGGACAGGGGGCAAATGGCTACACCTTC.

This chain's CDR3 is CASSSSFSSYNEQFF. Written as DNA, the CDR3 is TGTGCCAGTAGTAGCTCATTCAGCTCCTACAATGAGCAGTTCTTC. The V call is TRBV19, the J call TRBJ2-1; no firm D call. The CDR3 runs 15 residues. V was shortened by 4 bases and J by 0 bases, with 10 bases between the two germline ends. Germline V gene sequence: CDR1 LNHDA, CDR2 SQIVND (reference sequence).

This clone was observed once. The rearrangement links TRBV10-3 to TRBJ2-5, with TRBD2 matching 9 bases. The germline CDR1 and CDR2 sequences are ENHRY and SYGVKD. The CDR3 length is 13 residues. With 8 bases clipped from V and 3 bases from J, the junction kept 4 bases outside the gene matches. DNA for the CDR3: TGTGCCATCGGCCGACTAGCGGAAGAGACCCAGTACTTC. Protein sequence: CAIGRLAEETQYF.

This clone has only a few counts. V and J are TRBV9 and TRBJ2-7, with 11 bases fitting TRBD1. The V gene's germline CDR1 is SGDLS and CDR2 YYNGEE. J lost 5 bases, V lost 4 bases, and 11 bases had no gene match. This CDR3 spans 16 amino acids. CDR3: CASSPRDRGTLHEQYF. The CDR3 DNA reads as TGTGCCAGCAGCCCCCGGGACAGGGGGACCCTCCACGAGCAGTACTTC.

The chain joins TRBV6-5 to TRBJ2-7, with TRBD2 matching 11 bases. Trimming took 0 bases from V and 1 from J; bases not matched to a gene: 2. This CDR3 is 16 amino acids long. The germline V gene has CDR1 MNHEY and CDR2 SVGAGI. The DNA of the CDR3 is TGTGCCAGCAGTTACTCAGGGACTAGCGGATCCTACGAGCAGTACTTC. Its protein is CASSYSGTSGSYEQYF.

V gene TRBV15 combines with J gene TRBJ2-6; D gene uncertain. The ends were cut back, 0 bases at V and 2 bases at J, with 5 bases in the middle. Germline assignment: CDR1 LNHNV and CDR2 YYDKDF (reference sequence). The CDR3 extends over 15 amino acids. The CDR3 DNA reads TGTGCCACCAGCAGAGATGGGACTGGGGCCAACGTCCTGACTTTC. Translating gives CATSRDGTGANVLTF.

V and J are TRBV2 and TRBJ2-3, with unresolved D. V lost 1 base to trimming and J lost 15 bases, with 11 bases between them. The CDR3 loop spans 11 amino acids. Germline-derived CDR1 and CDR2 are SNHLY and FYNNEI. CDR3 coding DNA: TGTGCCAGCAGTGAAGGTCTAGAAGGCTATTTT. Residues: CASSEGLEGYF.

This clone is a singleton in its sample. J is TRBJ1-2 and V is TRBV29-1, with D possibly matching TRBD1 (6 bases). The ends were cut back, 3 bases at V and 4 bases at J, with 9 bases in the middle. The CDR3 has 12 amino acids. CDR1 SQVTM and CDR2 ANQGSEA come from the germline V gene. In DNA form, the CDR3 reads TGCAGCGTTGACAGGGGCAGCTATGGCTACACCTTC. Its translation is CSVDRGSYGYTF.

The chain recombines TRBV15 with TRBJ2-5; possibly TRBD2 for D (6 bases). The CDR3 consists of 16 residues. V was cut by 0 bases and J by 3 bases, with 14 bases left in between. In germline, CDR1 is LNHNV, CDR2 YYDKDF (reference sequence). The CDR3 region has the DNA TGTGCCACCAGCAGAGATGGGGACTCAGTGGAAGAGACCCAGTACTTC. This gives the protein CATSRDGDSVEETQYF.